This T cell receptor beta chain derives from a study of cytomegalovirus exposure and HLA in healthy donors. The study, taken as a whole, reports: The authors assumed roughly uniform sequencing depth across donors for presence/absence analyses. As a later analysis revealed, the rate of TCR association differed by HLA locus, with DRB1 most and HLA-C fewest. TCR beta sequences numbering about 17,000 were associated with HLA alleles at 0.05 false discovery rate in a later analysis.

Every donor was a healthy person donating bone marrow. Amplification used 60 Vbeta primers and 13 Jbeta primers. Method: immunoSEQ multiplex PCR; TCRdb's copy keeps in-frame clones and lacks some. The sample yields approximately 160,000 clones, roughly 84% seen once. Trimming stripped 5 bases from V and 4 bases from J, with 11 bases between. Germline V gives CDR1 LNHDA, CDR2 SQIVND (reference sequence). The CDR3 length is 13 residues. As to this clone: The target antigen is unknown.

Source material: PBMCs. The receptor comes from a boy aged 2 to 10 in good health and CMV-seronegative. This chain connects TRBV19 to TRBJ1-1; D is perhaps TRBD1 (6 bases). CDR3 sequence: CASSLTGFTEAFF. The CDR3 region has the DNA TGTGCCAGTAGTCTGACAGGTTTCACTGAAGCTTTCTTT.